Presented here are 5 T cell receptor beta chains from one specimen sequenced in a study of regulatory T cells in long-lasting Graves disease. According to the study, TCR beta libraries were built with iRepertoire HTBI primers and CDR3-region Arm-PCR. TCRdb itself ran the multiplex PCR reads through MiXCR, one entry per CDR3 protein. Of some 340,000 distinct CDR3 sequences detected, roughly 10% appear once; the ten largest clones hold approximately 19%. Time point defined: newly diagnosed GD, antithyroid drugs for less than 3 months. The TCR library used RNA extracted from PBMCs. These data were likewise used in another study, on T cells in Graves' hyperthyroidism and ophthalmopathy.

The sample consisted of peripheral blood mononuclear cells (PBMCs), taken at new diagnosis, from a patient treated with antithyroid drugs. These receptor sequences come from a woman aged 18-29 years with Graves disease.

The chain joins TRBV28 to TRBJ2-3, with 13 bases aligning to TRBD2. The CDR3 contains 17 residues. The V gene's germline CDR1 is MDHEN and CDR2 SYDVKM. Trimming cost V 5 bases and J 1 base; bases outside gene matches: 6. The CDR3 DNA sequence: TGTGCCAGCAGTCTACCCGGACTAGCGGGGGGCACAGATACGCAGTATTTT. Translated: CASSLPGLAGGTDTQYF.

This clonotype occurred many times. Given a far larger clone just one base away, this is likely a sequencing read error. V is TRBV7-2 and J is TRBJ2-5; 8 bases map to TRBD1. The CDR3 totals 13 residues. V was clipped by 5 bases and J by 5 bases; unmatched bases: 4. Germline CDR1 is SGHTA and CDR2 is FQGNSA. The DNA of the CDR3 is TGTGCCAGCAGCCTGGGACAGGACGAGACCCAGTACTTC. Protein product: CASSLGQDETQYF.

There are many counts of this clonotype. The chain uses TRBV13 and TRBJ2-1, with 7 bases identical to TRBD1. The CDR3 has 14 residues. V lost 5 bases to trimming and J lost 6 bases; unmatched junction nucleotides: 7. Germline lookup yields CDR1 PRHDT and CDR2 FYEKMQ (reference sequence). CDR3 bases: TGTGCCAGCAGCCTAAAGGGACAGCCCAATGAGCAGTTCTTC. Translation: CASSLKGQPNEQFF.

This clonotype has a count of ten or more. The rearrangement links TRBV5-1 to TRBJ2-7; no firm D call. Trimming pared 2 bases from V and 2 bases from J, leaving 14 bases between. This CDR3 is built from 15 residues. Germline V gives CDR1 SGHRS, CDR2 YFSETQ. In DNA form, the CDR3 reads TGCGCCAGCAGCTTCGGCGGCGCCGGTACCTACGAGCAGTACGTC. This gives the protein CASSFGGAGTYEQYV.

As concerns this clonotype: A much larger clone differs by one base, so this may be a read error. This rearrangement joins TRBV30 to TRBJ2-1; D gene uncertain. V lost 2 bases to trimming and J lost 5 bases, with 16 bases between them. Germline CDR1 reads GTSNPN; CDR2 reads SVGIG (reference sequence). CDR3 length equals 15 residues. CDR3 residues: CAWSSLPPSHNEQFF. In DNA form, the CDR3 reads TGTGCCTGGAGTTCGTTGCCGCCTTCCCACAATGAGCAGTTCTTC.